Below are 8 T cell receptor beta chains sequenced from a single sample in a study of T cell changes during pregnancy in multiple sclerosis. Some clones are missing from TCRdb's copy, which holds only in-frame ones; the method was immunoSEQ multiplex PCR. The data show tens of thousands of clones, roughly 87% seen once. The material was peripheral blood, obtained in the first trimester of pregnancy. Receptors originate from a female donor with multiple sclerosis, enrolled in a pregnancy study.

This chain uses TRBV4-3 with TRBJ2-7, with 8 positions matching TRBD1. There are 17 residues in the CDR3. Trimming took 0 bases from V and 2 from J; bases not matched to a gene: 9. Germline assignment: CDR1 LGHNA and CDR2 YSLEER. The CDR3 DNA is TGCGCCAGCAGCCAAGATCCCCCGGACAGGGACCCCTACGAGCAGTACTTC. Translated: CASSQDPPDRDPYEQYF.

V is TRBV30 and J is TRBJ2-1; D perhaps matches TRBD1 (5 bases). This CDR3 has 14 amino acids. The V gene's germline CDR1 is GTSNPN and CDR2 SVGIG (reference sequence). V was clipped by 7 bases and J by 8 bases, with 21 bases between them. For the CDR3, the DNA is TGTGCCTACGTAACAGGTACCCTCTCGTATGAGCAGTTCTTC. Protein sequence: CAYVTGTLSYEQFF.

In this sample, this clone turned up once. The chain links TRBV5-1 to TRBJ2-5; the match to TRBD1 covers 10 bases. J was trimmed by 5 bases and V by 0 bases; bases with no gene match: 7. CDR1 is SGHRS and CDR2 is YFSETQ in the germline V gene. The CDR3 is 16 amino acids. CDR3 bases: TGCGCCAGCAGCTTGGGAAGGGACAGGGGCGTTGAGACCCAGTACTTC. Its protein product is CASSLGRDRGVETQYF.

V and J are TRBV6-5 and TRBJ1-5; D unclear. This CDR3 contains 13 residues. Germline CDR1 MNHEY, CDR2 SVGAGI. V was clipped by 6 bases and J by 6 bases, with 12 bases between them. The CDR3 protein is CASRGGTTQPQHF. The CDR3, as DNA: TGTGCCAGCAGGGGAGGTACTACTCAGCCCCAGCATTTT.

The rearrangement uses TRBV18 and TRBJ1-2; tentatively, D is TRBD1 (5 bases). This CDR3 comprises 16 residues. Trimming stripped 3 bases from V and 1 base from J, with 15 bases between. Germline V lookup: CDR1 KGHSH, CDR2 LQKENI. CDR3 protein: CASSPRGILINYGYTF. The CDR3 nucleotides are TGTGCCAGCTCACCTCGGGGGATCCTGATTAACTATGGCTACACCTTC.

This clone was seen just once. The genes are TRBV5-1 and TRBJ2-7; a weak D match, TRBD2 (5 bases). CDR1 and CDR2 (germline): SGHRS, YFSETQ. This CDR3 has 13 residues. The V gene lost 2 bases and the J gene lost 7 bases, with 13 bases spanning the gap. For the CDR3, the DNA is TGCGCCAGCAGCTTACTAGAGTTGGGTGAGCAGTACTTC. Translating it yields CASSLLELGEQYF.

This chain joins TRBV6-6 and TRBJ2-2; 10 bases map to TRBD2. V shed 10 bases and J 5 bases; nucleotides not matched to a gene: 7. This CDR3 contains 14 residues. CDR1 and CDR2 from the germline V gene are MNHNY and SVGAGI (reference sequence). CDR3 nucleotide sequence: TGTGCCACCCGGGTAGCGGGAGGAACCGGGGAGCTGTTTTTT. This translates into CATRVAGGTGELFF.

This clone was seen just once. The rearrangement joins TRBV6-5 to TRBJ1-1; a weak D match, TRBD1 (6 bases). The CDR3 runs 13 residues. V lost 7 bases and J lost 1, with 10 bases in between. The germline CDR1 and CDR2 sequences are MNHEY and SVGAGI. CDR3 in amino acids: CASTRTANTEAFF. The CDR3 DNA sequence: TGTGCCAGCACTCGGACAGCGAACACTGAAGCTTTCTTT.